The rows below give T cell receptor beta chains drawn from one sample of a study of blood T cell repertoires in COVID-19. Sequencing was performed with immunoSEQ multiplex PCR; in TCRdb, only in-frame clones are kept and a portion is missing. The repertoire holds about 440,000 clones, with about 90% as singletons. Sequenced sample: PBMCs or T cells enriched from blood (not recorded which). The receptor set was obtained from a man aged 18 to 29 who had recovered from COVID-19. Each CDR3 is given with its conserved first and last residue. The D gene is left open where the match is weak. Size values are once, few and many counts, or a class for expanded clones, and some rows have none.

>TRBV30|.|TRBJ1-1|.
TGTGCCTGGAGTGGGCGGGGGCTTCCGCGGAACACTGAAGCTTTCTTT
CAWSGRGLPRNTEAFF
>TRBV21-1|.|TRBJ1-5|.
TGTGCCAGCAGCACCAAAGCACGGACAGGGGAGTCTCAGCCCCAGCATTTT
CASSTKARTGESQPQHF
>TRBV19|.|TRBJ1-3|.
TGTGCCAGCAGAACGGGTCCCGGAAACACCATATATTTT
CASRTGPGNTIYF
>TRBV19|.|TRBJ1-2|.
TGTGCCAGTAGTATTTCGTATAACTATGGCTACACCTTC
CASSISYNYGYTF
>TRBV5-1|.|TRBJ1-2|TRBD1
TGCGCCAGCAGCCCCAGGACAGGGTTCGAGGGCTACACCTTC
CASSPRTGFEGYTF
>TRBV5-4|once|TRBJ1-6|.
TGTGCCAGCAGCTTGAAGCAGGGAGGAGAGACACCCCTCCACTTT
CASSLKQGGETPLHF
>TRBV5-1|.|TRBJ2-7|.
TGCGCCAGCAGCGCGTTAGCCCCGAGCTCCTACGAGCAGTACTTC
CASSALAPSSYEQYF
>TRBV7-9|.|TRBJ1-1|.
TGTGCCAGCAGCTTAGTTTATAGGGAGGGCACTGAAGCTTTCTTT
CASSLVYREGTEAFF
>TRBV5-6|.|TRBJ1-1|TRBD1
TGTGCCAGCAGCCTCCCTGGGACAGCAAACACTGAAGCTTTCTTT
CASSLPGTANTEAFF
>TRBV18|.|TRBJ1-2|.
TGTGCCAGCTCACCACGGAAGGGGGAGGGCTACACCTTC
CASSPRKGEGYTF
>TRBV2|.|TRBJ2-3|.
TGTGCCAGCAGTGAGGGACTGGTGGGCCTTTATGGGTTTACGCAGTATTTT
CASSEGLVGLYGFTQYF
>TRBV11-3|.|TRBJ1-1|TRBD1
TGTGCCAGCAGCCCGGGACAGGGGAACAGGAACACTGAAGCTTTCTTT
CASSPGQGNRNTEAFF